This T cell receptor beta chain was identified in a study of blood T cell repertoires in COVID-19. Whole-study context: Samples of COVID-19 (acute and convalescent) were obtained from the United States, Italy and Spain.

Per the germline V gene, CDR1 is SGHNT and CDR2 is YYREEE (reference sequence). The junction had 8 bases not matched to a gene; V was cut back by 4 bases and J by 3 bases. The CDR3 consists of 15 residues. Methods used by the authors: It was from reference gene primer amplification that nucleated cell counts were estimated. The data were produced by immunoSEQ multiplex PCR, yet TCRdb's version contains in-frame clones alone and is incomplete. The V and J calls and clone size come from that table; D and trimming were worked out from the DNA. Of fewer than 250,000 clones in the sample, 85% were seen once.

Material for sequencing was peripheral blood. This chain connects TRBV5-4 to TRBJ1-2; 8 bases match TRBD1. The source of this sequence is a woman in her sixties or seventies with active or convalescent COVID-19. CDR3 DNA sequence: TGTGCCAGCAGCCTCTCGACAGGGGTGGACTATGGCTACACCTTC. Protein sequence: CASSLSTGVDYGYTF.